The subject of this entry is one T cell receptor beta chain. The antigen remains undetermined. These data belong to a study of OX40 agonist ivuxolimab in advanced cancers. Study context: A mean age of roughly 60 years, range about 20 to 90, was recorded, and 80% to 90% were male. Patients achieving partial responses numbered three: one hepatocellular carcinoma case and two cutaneous melanoma cases. Study-level points and caveats: Relative to CD4+, CD8+ T cells held more expanded clones on average. Near-lowest levels of clonal expansion characterized partial responders at 0.1-3.0 mg/kg.

The CDR3 has 13 residues. V lost 7 bases and J 4 bases, leaving 12 bases between the germline ends. Germline CDR1 is SNHLY and CDR2 is FYNNEI. The assay was immunoSEQ multiplex PCR, and TCRdb's table has in-frame clones only and misses some. Here the sample spans about 73,000 clones, around 90% being singletons. The sample in question was CD4+ or CD8+ T cells sorted from blood, obtained in a trial of the OX40 agonist ivuxolimab. The gene calls are TRBV2 and TRBJ2-3; unclear D gene. The TCR originated in an adult with an advanced solid tumor such as melanoma, head and neck, liver or kidney cancer. As DNA, the CDR3 is TGTGCCAGCAAGATGGAGCAGGCAGATACGCAGTATTTT. This gives the protein CASKMEQADTQYF.